Listed below are T cell receptor beta chains from one sample, sequenced in a study of OX40 agonist ivuxolimab in advanced cancers. The method was immunoSEQ multiplex PCR; TCRdb's version includes in-frame clones alone and lacks a portion of them. The sample includes around 100,000 clones, roughly nine tenths seen only once; the top ten take 0.25% to 0.35%. The specimen was CD4+ or CD8+ T cells sorted from blood, collected in a trial of the OX40 agonist ivuxolimab. All receptors derive from an adult with an advanced solid tumor such as melanoma, head and neck, liver or kidney cancer. Each CDR3 is given with its conserved first and last residue. The D gene is left open where the match is weak. Part of the rows lack a size; the others show once, few, many or a class for expanded clones.

.	TRBV28	TRBJ2-7	.	CASKYSYEQYF	TGTGCCAGCAAGTACAGCTACGAGCAGTACTTC
.	TRBV10-3	TRBJ1-1	.	CAISAGGLNTEAFF	TGTGCCATCAGTGCCGGGGGTCTGAACACTGAAGCTTTCTTT
.	TRBV5-4	TRBJ2-1	TRBD2	CASSLERGGYNEQFF	TGTGCCAGCAGCTTGGAGCGGGGGGGTTACAATGAGCAGTTCTTC
.	TRBV4-3	TRBJ2-2	TRBD2	CASSQGTIAGVGTGELFF	TGCGCCAGCAGCCAAGGGACCATAGCGGGAGTAGGGACCGGGGAGCTGTTTTTT
.	TRBV4-2	TRBJ2-1	.	CASSQDSGRHVLFF	TGTGCCAGCAGCCAAGATTCGGGGCGGCATGTGTTGTTCTTC
.	TRBV5-1	TRBJ2-5	.	CASSSKSQETQYF	TGCGCCAGCAGCTCTAAGAGCCAAGAGACCCAGTACTTC
.	TRBV10-1	TRBJ1-2	.	CGSRKTYGYTF	TGCGGATCGCGAAAGACCTATGGCTACACCTTC
once	TRBV11-2	TRBJ2-1	TRBD1	CASSLWRTGNDNEQFF	TGTGCCAGCAGCTTATGGCGGACAGGGAACGACAATGAGCAGTTCTTC
.	TRBV6-1	TRBJ2-6	.	CASRSAGPGANVLTF	TGTGCCAGCAGGTCGGCGGGGCCGGGGGCCAACGTCCTGACTTTC
.	TRBV5-6	TRBJ1-4	TRBD1	CASSSQDRGVEKLFF	TGTGCCAGCAGCTCCCAGGACAGGGGAGTTGAAAAACTGTTTTTT
.	TRBV7-2	TRBJ2-7	.	CASSLSGTNTFEQYF	TGTGCCAGCAGCCTTTCCGGGACCAACACCTTCGAGCAGTACTTC
.	TRBV5-6	TRBJ1-2	.	CASSLWAVTWGYGYTF	TGTGCCAGCAGCTTGTGGGCCGTTACCTGGGGCTATGGCTACACCTTC
.	TRBV5-1	TRBJ2-3	.	CASSLWGSETDTQYF	TGCGCCAGCAGCTTGTGGGGTAGCGAGACAGATACGCAGTATTTT